These T cell receptor beta chains were read from a single sample in a study of cytomegalovirus exposure and HLA in healthy donors. The protocol was immunoSEQ multiplex PCR, while the TCRdb copy is restricted to in-frame clones and leaves out a portion. The sample shows about 140,000 clones, more than 60% of them seen only once. Sequencing was carried out using PBMCs. The receptors derive from an older woman in good health and CMV-seronegative. The CDR3 runs from the conserved cysteine through the conserved F or W. Each record gives: J gene, clone size, V gene, D gene, CDR3 DNA, CDR3 protein. The D gene is left open where the match is weak. Clone size, where shown, is once, few, many, or a class for clones that have expanded.

TRBJ2-1,.,TRBV11-2,TRBD2,TGTGCCAGCAGCTTACGGGCTAGCGGGACTAATGAGCAGTTCTTC,CASSLRASGTNEQFF
TRBJ2-4,.,TRBV7-9,.,TGTGCCAGCAGCTATGTACGGTCCAAAAACATTCAGTACTTC,CASSYVRSKNIQYF
TRBJ2-2,.,TRBV9,TRBD2,TGTGCCAGCAGCGTAGTTAGCGGGACCCGGGGCGGGGAGCTGTTTTTT,CASSVVSGTRGGELFF
TRBJ1-6,few,TRBV7-9,.,TGTGCCAGCAGCAAACCACTGGGACTTAAGGATTCACCCCTCCACTTT,CASSKPLGLKDSPLHF
TRBJ2-7,.,TRBV9,TRBD2,TGTGCCAGCAGCGTACGTGCCAGGGAGGGTGAATTGTACTTC,CASSVRAREGELYF
TRBJ1-1,.,TRBV7-9,TRBD1,TGTGCCAGCAGCTTAGGGGGACAGGGGACCCCCTTT,CASSLGGQGTPF
TRBJ1-6,few,TRBV5-6,TRBD1,TGTGCCAGCAGCAGTTATGGGACAGGGGGTTCACCCCTCCACTTT,CASSSYGTGGSPLHF
TRBJ1-1,.,TRBV7-8,.,TGTGCCAGCAGCCCATTGAGGGGGATGAACACTGAAGCTTTCTTT,CASSPLRGMNTEAFF
TRBJ2-1,.,TRBV15,TRBD2,TGTGCCACCAGCAGAGTTCTAGCGGGAGGGGAGAAGATCTTC,CATSRVLAGGEKIF
TRBJ2-1,.,TRBV7-2,.,TGTGCCAGCAGCTTAGCGGTCGGTTCCTACAATGAGCAGTTCTTC,CASSLAVGSYNEQFF
TRBJ2-5,few,TRBV6-1,.,TGTGCCAGCAGTGAAGCCAGGGGCCGGACCCAGTACTTC,CASSEARGRTQYF
TRBJ2-1,.,TRBV5-4,.,TGTGCCAGCAGCTTGGGCCTAGCCAACAATGAGCAGTTCTTC,CASSLGLANNEQFF